The present TCR beta chain was sequenced within a study of T cells in Graves' hyperthyroidism and ophthalmopathy. The sample holds a few counts of this clonotype. What it binds is unknown. Study-wide findings and caveats: Ophthalmopathy prediction by the model preceded onset by a median approximately six months. Ophthalmopathy was separated from stable hyperthyroidism by a 13 V-J model.

TCR beta CDR3 sequences were amplified from RNA transcripts. With the HTBI primer set, the TCR CDR3 went through a first round of RT-PCR. TCRdb analysed the multiplex PCR reads with MiXCR anew, one entry per CDR3 protein. The sample yields more than 650,000 distinct CDR3 sequences, approximately 14% seen once. It was considered stable Graves' hyperthyroidism when ophthalmopathy did not progress within 18 months. Per the germline V gene, CDR1 is MNHNS and CDR2 is SASEGT. CDR3 size: 16 residues. Losses at the gene ends were 7 bases for V and 4 bases for J; bases not matched to a gene: 11. The source material was blood. This chain links TRBV6-1 with TRBJ2-2; 8 bases match TRBD1. The TCR was taken from a woman between 18 and 29 years old with Graves' hyperthyroidism. CDR3 sequence: CASTARGLVATGELFF. The DNA for the CDR3 is TGTGCCAGCACGGCCAGGGGGCTGGTCGCCACCGGGGAGCTGTTTTTT.